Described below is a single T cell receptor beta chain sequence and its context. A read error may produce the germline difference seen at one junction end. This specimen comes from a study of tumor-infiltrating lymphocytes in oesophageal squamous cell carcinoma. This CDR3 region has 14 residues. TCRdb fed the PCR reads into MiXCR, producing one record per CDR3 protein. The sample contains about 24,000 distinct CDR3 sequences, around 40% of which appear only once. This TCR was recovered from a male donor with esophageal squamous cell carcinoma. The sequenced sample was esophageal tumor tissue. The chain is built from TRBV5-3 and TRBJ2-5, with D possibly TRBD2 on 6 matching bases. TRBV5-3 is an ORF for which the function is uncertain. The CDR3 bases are TGTGCCAGCAGCTTGGGGACTTTTGAGGAGACCCAGTACTTC. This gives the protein CASSLGTFEETQYF.